This TCR beta chain was identified in a study of shared clonotypes between healthy human individuals. General observations from the study: Investigators expected sequencing depth to affect clonotype sharing among donors.

Source study methods: Junction-only immunoSEQ sequences carried no quality scores, so filtering differed. Measured with immunoSEQ multiplex PCR; TCRdb has only the in-frame clones, and not every one. Clonal size and the V and J genes are those of that table, whereas D and trimming came from the DNA. The sample has 520,000 or so clones, 79% seen once. A note on this clone: Its antigen remains unknown.

Those who donated, Caucasian adults without exception, all lived in Nashville, Tennessee. This CDR3 is built from 15 residues. CDR1 is SGHRS and CDR2 is YFSETQ in the germline V gene. Germline trimming cut 4 bases from V and 5 bases from J; bases unmatched to any gene: 11. The chain couples TRBV5-1 to TRBJ1-1; 7 bases are a match to TRBD1. Material: PBMCs. The TCR was taken from a woman aged 40 to 55 in good health. Some clones in this sample may be carry-over from other donors' samples. The CDR3 DNA is TGCGCCAGCAGCCCAAGAAAAACAGGGGAAACTGAAGCTTTCTTT. Translation gives CASSPRKTGETEAFF.